This T cell receptor (beta chain) originates from a study of T cell changes during pregnancy in multiple sclerosis. Trimming pared 8 bases from V and 7 bases from J, leaving 17 bases between. CDR1 and CDR2 (germline): GTSNPN, SVGIG (reference sequence). The CDR3 is 12 residues long. The method was immunoSEQ multiplex PCR; TCRdb's version includes in-frame clones alone and lacks a portion of them. Of tens of thousands of clones listed, around 94% are singletons. The material sequenced was CD4+ T cells from peripheral blood mononuclear cells, taken in the second trimester of pregnancy. The chain is built from TRBV30 and TRBJ1-2, with D possibly matching TRBD1 (6 bases). The clonotype originates from a female donor with multiple sclerosis, enrolled in a pregnancy study. The CDR3 is CARTGNQGGYTF. As DNA, the CDR3 is TGTGCCCGAACAGGGAATCAGGGTGGCTACACCTTC.